The 4 T cell receptor beta chains reported below all come from one sample, sequenced in a study of identical twins. TCRdb fed the 5' RACE reads into MiXCR, producing one record per CDR3 protein. The repertoire holds under 350,000 distinct CDR3 sequences, with 9.5% as singletons. This sample also belongs to another study, concerning yellow fever vaccine responses in identical twins.

The sample taken for sequencing was CD8+ T cells sorted from blood. The receptors here all came from a woman aged 18-30 years in good health.

This clonotype showed up many times. The chain employs TRBV29-1 and TRBJ2-2; perhaps D is TRBD1 or TRBD2 (6 bases each). Germline assignment: CDR1 SQVTM and CDR2 ANQGSEA. The CDR3 has 13 amino acids. Trimming left V 7 bases short and J 4 bases short, with 13 bases between. In DNA, the CDR3 is TGCAGCGCTGTAGGGGGGAGCACCGGGGAGCTGTTTTTT. It yields the protein CSAVGGSTGELFF.

The rearrangement links TRBV6-5 to TRBJ2-2; D is perhaps TRBD1 (5 bases). This CDR3 region has 18 residues. V lost 2 bases to trimming and J lost 1 base, with 17 bases between them. The germline V gene encodes CDR1 MNHEY and CDR2 SVGAGI. CDR3 loop: CASSYPNGWQGNTGELFF. Here the CDR3 DNA reads TGTGCCAGCAGTTACCCGAATGGGTGGCAGGGGAACACCGGGGAGCTGTTTTTT.

Comments on this clonotype: A junction boundary mismatches the germline segment, possibly from a read error. The chain has TRBV7-2 and TRBJ2-1; unclear D gene. This CDR3 contains 14 residues. Per the germline V gene, CDR1 is SGHTA and CDR2 is FQGNSA. CDR3 sequence reads: CASSLVANYNVQFF. The CDR3 bases are TGTGCCAGCAGCTTAGTGGCCAACTACAATGTGCAGTTCTTC. The full variable domain, completed using reference TRBV7-2 and TRBJ2-1, is GAGVSQSPSNKVTEKGKDVELRCDPISGHTALYWYRQSLGQGLEFLIYFQGNSAPDKSGLPSDRFSAERTGGSVSTLTIQRTQQEDSAVYLCASSLVANYNVQFFGPGTRLTVL.

This clonotype was observed at least ten times. This chain uses TRBV18 with TRBJ2-7, with D tentatively TRBD1 (5 bases). V was shortened by 0 bases and J by 4 bases, with 13 bases between the two germline ends. Germline V gives CDR1 KGHSH, CDR2 LQKENI. The CDR3 has 15 residues. DNA of the CDR3: TGTGCCAGCTCACCACCTGTGACAGAGTATTACGAGCAGTACTTC. This gives the protein CASSPPVTEYYEQYF.